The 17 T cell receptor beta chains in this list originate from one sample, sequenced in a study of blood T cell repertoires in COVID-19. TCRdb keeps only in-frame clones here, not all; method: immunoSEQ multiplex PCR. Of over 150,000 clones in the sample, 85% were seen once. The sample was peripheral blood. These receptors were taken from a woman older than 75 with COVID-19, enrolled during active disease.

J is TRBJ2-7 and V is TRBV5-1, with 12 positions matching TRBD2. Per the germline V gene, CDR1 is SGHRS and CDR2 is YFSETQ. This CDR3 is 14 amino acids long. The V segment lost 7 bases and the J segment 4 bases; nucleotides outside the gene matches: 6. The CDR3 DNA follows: TGCGCCAGCGGGAGGCTAGCGGGGGGGTACGAGCAGTACTTC. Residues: CASGRLAGGYEQYF. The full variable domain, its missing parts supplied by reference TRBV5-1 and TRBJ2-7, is KAGVTQTPRYLIKTRGQQVTLSCSPISGHRSVSWYQQTPGQGLQFLFEYFSETQRNKGNFPGRFSGRQFSNSRSEMNVSTLELGDSALYLCASGRLAGGYEQYFGPGTRLTVT.

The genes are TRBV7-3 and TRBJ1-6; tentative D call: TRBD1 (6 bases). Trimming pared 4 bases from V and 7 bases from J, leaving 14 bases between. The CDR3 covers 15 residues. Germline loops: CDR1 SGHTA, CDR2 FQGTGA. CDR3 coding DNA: TGTGCCAGCAGCTCGCAAACAGGGACGAATTCACCCCTCCACTTT. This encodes CASSSQTGTNSPLHF.

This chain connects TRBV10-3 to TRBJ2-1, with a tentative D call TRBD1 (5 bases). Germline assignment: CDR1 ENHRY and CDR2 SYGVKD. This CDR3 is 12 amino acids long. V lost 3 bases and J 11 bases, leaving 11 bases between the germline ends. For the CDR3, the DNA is TGTGCCATCAGTGATCAGGGTAGACAGCAGTTCTTC. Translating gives CAISDQGRQQFF.

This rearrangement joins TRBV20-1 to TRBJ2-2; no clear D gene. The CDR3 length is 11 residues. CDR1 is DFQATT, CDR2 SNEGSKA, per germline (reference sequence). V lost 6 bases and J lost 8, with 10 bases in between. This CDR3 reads CSASAEGELFF. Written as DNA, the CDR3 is TGCAGTGCCAGCGCGGAGGGGGAGCTGTTTTTT.

This CDR3 reads CASSTGTRDEQFF. The DNA of the CDR3 is TGCGCCAGCAGCACCGGGACTAGGGATGAGCAGTTCTTC. The rearrangement uses TRBV5-1 and TRBJ2-1; 8 positions agree with TRBD2. The V gene end was trimmed by 4 bases and the J gene end by 8 bases; junction bases not matched to a gene: 5. CDR1 and CDR2 from the germline V gene are SGHRS and YFSETQ. The CDR3 sequence is 13 residues long.

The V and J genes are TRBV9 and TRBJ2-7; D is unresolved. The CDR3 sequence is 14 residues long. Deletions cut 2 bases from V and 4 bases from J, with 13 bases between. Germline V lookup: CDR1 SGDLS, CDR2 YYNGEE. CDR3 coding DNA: TGTGCCAGCAGCGTGGCAGGAAACTTTTACGAGCAGTACTTC. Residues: CASSVAGNFYEQYF.

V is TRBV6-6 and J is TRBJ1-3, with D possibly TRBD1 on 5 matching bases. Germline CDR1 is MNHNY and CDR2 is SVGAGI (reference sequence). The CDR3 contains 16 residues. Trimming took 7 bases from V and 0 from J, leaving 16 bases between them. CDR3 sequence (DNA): TGTGCCAGCATTCCCCCCGGGGGGACCTCTGGAAACACCATATATTTT. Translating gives CASIPPGGTSGNTIYF.

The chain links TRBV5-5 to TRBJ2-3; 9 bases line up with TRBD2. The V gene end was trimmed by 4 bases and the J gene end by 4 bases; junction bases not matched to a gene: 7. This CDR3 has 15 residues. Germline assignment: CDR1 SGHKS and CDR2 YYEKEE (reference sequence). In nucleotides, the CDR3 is TGTGCCAGCAGCGTAGCGGGAGAGTTCGCAGATACGCAGTATTTT. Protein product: CASSVAGEFADTQYF.

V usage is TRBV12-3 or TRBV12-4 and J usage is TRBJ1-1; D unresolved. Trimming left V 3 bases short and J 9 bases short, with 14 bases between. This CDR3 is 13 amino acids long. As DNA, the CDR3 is TGTGCCAGCAGTTTTCAGGTTAGTTCTCAAGCTTTCTTT. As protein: CASSFQVSSQAFF.

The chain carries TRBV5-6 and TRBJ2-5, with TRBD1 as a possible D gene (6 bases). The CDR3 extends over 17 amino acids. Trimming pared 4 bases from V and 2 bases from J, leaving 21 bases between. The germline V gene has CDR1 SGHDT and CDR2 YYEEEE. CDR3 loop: CASSEGMGARLQETQYF. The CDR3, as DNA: TGTGCCAGCAGCGAAGGGATGGGGGCACGCCTACAAGAGACCCAGTACTTC.

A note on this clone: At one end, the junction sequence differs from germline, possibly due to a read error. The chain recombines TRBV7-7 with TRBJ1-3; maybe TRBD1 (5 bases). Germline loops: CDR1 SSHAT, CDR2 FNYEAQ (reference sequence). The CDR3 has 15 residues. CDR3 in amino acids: CASSSGAGPGNTIYF. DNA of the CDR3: TGTGCTAGCAGCTCTGGGGCAGGGCCTGGAAACACCATATATTTT. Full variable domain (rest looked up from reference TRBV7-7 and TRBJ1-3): GAGVSQSPRYKVTKRGQDVTLRCDPISSHATLYWYQQALGQGPEFLTYFNYEAQPDKSGLPSDRFSAERPEGSISTLTIQRTEQRDSAMYRCASSSGAGPGNTIYFGEGSWLTVV.

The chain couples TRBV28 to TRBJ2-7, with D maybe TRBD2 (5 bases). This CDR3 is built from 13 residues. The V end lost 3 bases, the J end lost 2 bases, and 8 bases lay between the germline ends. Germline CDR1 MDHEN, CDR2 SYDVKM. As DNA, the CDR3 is TGTGCCAGCAGTTTGTTCGGGGCCTACGAGCAGTACTTC. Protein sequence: CASSLFGAYEQYF.

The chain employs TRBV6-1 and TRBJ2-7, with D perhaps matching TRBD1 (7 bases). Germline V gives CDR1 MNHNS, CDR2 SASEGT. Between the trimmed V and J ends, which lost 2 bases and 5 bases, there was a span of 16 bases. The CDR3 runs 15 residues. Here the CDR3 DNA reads TGTGCCAGCAGTGAAATCAGAGGAGGGGGCAACGAGCAGTACTTC. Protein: CASSEIRGGGNEQYF.

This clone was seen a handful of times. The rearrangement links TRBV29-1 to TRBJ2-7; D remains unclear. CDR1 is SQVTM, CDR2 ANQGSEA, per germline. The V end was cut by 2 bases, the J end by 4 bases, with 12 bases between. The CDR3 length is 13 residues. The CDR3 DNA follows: TGCAGCGTTGAAAACAGTCCCACATACGAGCAGTACTTC. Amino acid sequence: CSVENSPTYEQYF.

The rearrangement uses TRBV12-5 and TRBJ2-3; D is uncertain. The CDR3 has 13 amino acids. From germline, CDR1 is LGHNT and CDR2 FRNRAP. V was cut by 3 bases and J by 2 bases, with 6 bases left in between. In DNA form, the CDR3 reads TGTGCTAGTGGTTTCTCGGTCACAGATACGCAGTATTTT. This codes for CASGFSVTDTQYF.

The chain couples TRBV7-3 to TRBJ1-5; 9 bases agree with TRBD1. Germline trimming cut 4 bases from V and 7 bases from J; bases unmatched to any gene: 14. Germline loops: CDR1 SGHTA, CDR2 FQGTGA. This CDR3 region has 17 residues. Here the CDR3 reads CASSSRDRVSGYQPQHF. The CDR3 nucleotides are TGTGCCAGCAGCTCGCGGGACAGGGTTAGTGGGTACCAGCCCCAGCATTTT.

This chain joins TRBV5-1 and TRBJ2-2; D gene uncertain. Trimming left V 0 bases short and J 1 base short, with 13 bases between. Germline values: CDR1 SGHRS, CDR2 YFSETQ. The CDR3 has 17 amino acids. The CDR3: CASSLGQALLNTGELFF. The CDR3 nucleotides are TGCGCCAGCAGCTTGGGGCAGGCTTTACTGAACACCGGGGAGCTGTTTTTT.